This T cell receptor (beta chain) was documented in a study of T cells after yellow fever vaccination. This clonotype was seen only a few times. Antigen unknown. Synthesis of TCR cDNA relied on 5'RACE template switching, which attached a universal primer site and UMIs. Each CDR3 protein gets one entry after TCRdb re-called the 5' RACE reads with MiXCR. This table has under 250,000 distinct CDR3 sequences, 6.9% appearing once. General observations from the study: Highly abundant clonotypes carried over from the bulk population could end up in FACS-sorted repertoires as contaminants. The CD4 and CD8 compartments had a small share of their clonotypes in common.

Germline V gives CDR1 SGHTA, CDR2 FQGNSA. J gave up 8 bases and V 5 bases, and 13 bases lay outside the gene matches. The CDR3 loop spans 16 amino acids. This sequence was found in a man aged 25-40 years who received the YFV17D yellow fever vaccine. The starting material was CD4+ T cells sorted from PBMCs, obtained 15 days after the yellow fever booster vaccination. The rearrangement uses TRBV7-2 and TRBJ2-3, with 10 bases lining up with TRBD2. As DNA, the CDR3 is TGTGCCAGCAGCCGTTATCTAGCGGGAGTTGATGGTACGCAGTATTTT. This sequence encodes CASSRYLAGVDGTQYF.